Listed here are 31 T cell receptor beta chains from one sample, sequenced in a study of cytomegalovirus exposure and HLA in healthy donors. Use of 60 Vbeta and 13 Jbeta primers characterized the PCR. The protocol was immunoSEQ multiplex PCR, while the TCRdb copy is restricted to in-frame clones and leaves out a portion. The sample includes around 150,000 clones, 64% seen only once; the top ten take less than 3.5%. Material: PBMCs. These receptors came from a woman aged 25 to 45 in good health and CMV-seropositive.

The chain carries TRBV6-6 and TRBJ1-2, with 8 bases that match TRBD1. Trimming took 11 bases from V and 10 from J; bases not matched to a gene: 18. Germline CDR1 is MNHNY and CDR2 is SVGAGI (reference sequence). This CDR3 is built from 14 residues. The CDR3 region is CAASEAGGQYFYTF. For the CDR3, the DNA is TGTGCCGCGAGTGAAGCAGGGGGCCAGTACTTCTACACCTTC.

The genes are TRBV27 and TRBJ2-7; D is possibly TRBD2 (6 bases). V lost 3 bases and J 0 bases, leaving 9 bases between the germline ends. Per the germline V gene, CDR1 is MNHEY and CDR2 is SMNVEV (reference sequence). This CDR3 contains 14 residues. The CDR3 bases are TGTGCCAGCAGTTTTGGGACTGGCTCCTACGAGCAGTACTTC. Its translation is CASSFGTGSYEQYF.

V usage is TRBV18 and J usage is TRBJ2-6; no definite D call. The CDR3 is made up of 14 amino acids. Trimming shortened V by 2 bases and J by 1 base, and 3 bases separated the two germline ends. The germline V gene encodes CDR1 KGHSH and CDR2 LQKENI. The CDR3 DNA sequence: TGTGCCAGCTCACCAGAGTCTGGGGCCAACGTCCTGACTTTC. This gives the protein CASSPESGANVLTF.

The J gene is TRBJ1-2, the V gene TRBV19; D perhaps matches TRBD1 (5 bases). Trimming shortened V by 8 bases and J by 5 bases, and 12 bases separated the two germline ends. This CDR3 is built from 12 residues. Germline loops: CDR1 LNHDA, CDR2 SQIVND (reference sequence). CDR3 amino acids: CASLGEGYGYTF. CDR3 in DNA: TGTGCCAGTTTAGGGGAGGGGTATGGCTACACCTTC.

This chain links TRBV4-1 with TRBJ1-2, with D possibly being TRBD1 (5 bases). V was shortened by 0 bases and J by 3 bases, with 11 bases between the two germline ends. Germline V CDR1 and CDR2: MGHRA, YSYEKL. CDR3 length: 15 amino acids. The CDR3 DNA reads TGCGCCAGCAGCCAAGACCCACAAGGGGACTATGGCTACACCTTC. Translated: CASSQDPQGDYGYTF.

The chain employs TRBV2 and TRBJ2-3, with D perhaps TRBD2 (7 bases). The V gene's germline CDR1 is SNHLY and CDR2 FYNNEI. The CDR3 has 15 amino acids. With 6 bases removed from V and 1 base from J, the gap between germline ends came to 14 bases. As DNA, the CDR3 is TGTGCCAGCAGCCCCGGGGGGCCCGGCACAGATACGCAGTATTTT. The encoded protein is CASSPGGPGTDTQYF.

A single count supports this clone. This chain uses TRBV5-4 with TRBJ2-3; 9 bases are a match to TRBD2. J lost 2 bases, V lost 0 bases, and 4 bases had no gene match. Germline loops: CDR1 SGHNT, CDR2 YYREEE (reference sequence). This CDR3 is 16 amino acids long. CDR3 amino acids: CASSLVAGGPTDTQYF. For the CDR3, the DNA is TGTGCCAGCAGCTTGGTTGCGGGGGGGCCCACAGATACGCAGTATTTT.

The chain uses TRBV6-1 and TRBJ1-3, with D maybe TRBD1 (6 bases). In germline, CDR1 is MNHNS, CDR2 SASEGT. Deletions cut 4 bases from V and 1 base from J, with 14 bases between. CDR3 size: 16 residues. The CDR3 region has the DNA TGTGCCAGCAGTGGGGGGGGCTACTGGTCTGGAAACACCATATATTTT. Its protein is CASSGGGYWSGNTIYF.

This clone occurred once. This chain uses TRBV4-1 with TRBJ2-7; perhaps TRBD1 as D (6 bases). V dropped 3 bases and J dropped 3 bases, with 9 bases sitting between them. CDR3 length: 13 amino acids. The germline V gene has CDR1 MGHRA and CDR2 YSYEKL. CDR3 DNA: TGCGCCAGCAGCCACTCGGACAGCTACGAGCAGTACTTC. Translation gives CASSHSDSYEQYF.

In DNA, the CDR3 is TGTGCCAGCAGCCCTCGACAGCAGGGTGACTATGGCTACACCTTC. This codes for CASSPRQQGDYGYTF. The chain has TRBV14 and TRBJ1-2; D might be TRBD1 (5 bases). CDR1 and CDR2 (germline): SGHDN, FVKESK. V dropped 4 bases and J dropped 3 bases, with 15 bases sitting between them. CDR3 length equals 15 residues.

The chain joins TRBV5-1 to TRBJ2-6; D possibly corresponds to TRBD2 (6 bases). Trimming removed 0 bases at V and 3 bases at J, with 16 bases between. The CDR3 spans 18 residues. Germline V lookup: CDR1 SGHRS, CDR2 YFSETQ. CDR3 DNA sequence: TGCGCCAGCAGCTTGGGGGAGCATAGGGGAGGTGGGGCCAACGTCCTGACTTTC. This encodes CASSLGEHRGGGANVLTF. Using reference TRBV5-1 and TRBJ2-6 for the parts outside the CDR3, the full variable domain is KAGVTQTPRYLIKTRGQQVTLSCSPISGHRSVSWYQQTPGQGLQFLFEYFSETQRNKGNFPGRFSGRQFSNSRSEMNVSTLELGDSALYLCASSLGEHRGGGANVLTFGAGSRLTVL.

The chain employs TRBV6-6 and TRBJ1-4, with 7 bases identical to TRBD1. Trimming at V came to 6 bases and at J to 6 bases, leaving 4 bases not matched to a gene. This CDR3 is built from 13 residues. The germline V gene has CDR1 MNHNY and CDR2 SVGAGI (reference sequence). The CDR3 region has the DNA TGTGCCAGCAGCCCCGGGACAGATGAAAAACTGTTTTTT. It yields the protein CASSPGTDEKLFF.

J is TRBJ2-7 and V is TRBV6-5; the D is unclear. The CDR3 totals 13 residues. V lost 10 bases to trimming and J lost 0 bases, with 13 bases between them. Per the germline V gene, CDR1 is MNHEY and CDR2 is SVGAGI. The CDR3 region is CATLSSYSYEQYF. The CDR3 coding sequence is TGTGCCACCCTTAGTAGCTACTCCTACGAGCAGTACTTC.

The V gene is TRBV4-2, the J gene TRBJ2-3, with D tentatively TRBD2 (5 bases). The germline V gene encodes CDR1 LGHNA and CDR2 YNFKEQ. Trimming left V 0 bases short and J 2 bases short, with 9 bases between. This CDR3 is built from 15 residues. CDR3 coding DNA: TGTGCCAGCAGCCAAGAGTGGACTCCCACAGATACGCAGTATTTT. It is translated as CASSQEWTPTDTQYF.

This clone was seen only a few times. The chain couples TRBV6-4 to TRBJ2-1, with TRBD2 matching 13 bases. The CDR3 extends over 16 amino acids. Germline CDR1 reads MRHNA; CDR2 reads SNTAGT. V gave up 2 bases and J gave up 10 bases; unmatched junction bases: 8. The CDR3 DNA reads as TGTGCCAGCAGTGACCAGGGGGGACTAGCGGGACGGGAGCAGTTCTTC. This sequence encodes CASSDQGGLAGREQFF.

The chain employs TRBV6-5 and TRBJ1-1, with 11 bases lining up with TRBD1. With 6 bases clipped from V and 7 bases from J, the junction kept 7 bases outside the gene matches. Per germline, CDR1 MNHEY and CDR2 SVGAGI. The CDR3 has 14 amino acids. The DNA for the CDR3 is TGTGCCAGCAGGATCACGGGACAGGGGGGTGAAGCTTTCTTT. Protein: CASRITGQGGEAFF.

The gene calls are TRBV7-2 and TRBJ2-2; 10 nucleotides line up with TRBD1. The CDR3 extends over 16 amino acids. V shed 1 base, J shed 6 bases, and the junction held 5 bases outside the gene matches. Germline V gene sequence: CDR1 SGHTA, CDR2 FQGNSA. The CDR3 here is CASSLDGGTGAGELFF. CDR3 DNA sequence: TGTGCCAGCAGCTTAGACGGGGGGACAGGGGCCGGGGAGCTGTTTTTT.

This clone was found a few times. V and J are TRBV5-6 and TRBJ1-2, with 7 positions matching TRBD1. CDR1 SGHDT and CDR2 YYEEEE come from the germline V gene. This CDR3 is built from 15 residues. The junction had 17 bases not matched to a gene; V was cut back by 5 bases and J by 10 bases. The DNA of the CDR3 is TGTGCCAGCAGACCTGGACAGGCGACTCCGGGGGACTACACCTTC. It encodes CASRPGQATPGDYTF.

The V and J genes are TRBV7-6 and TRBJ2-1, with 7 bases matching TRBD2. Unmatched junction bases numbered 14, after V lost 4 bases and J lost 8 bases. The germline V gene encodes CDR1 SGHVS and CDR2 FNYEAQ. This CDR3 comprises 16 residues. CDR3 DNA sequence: TGTGCCAGCAGCTCCCCTCTCAGGACTAGGAACGATGAGCAGTTCTTC. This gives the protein CASSSPLRTRNDEQFF.

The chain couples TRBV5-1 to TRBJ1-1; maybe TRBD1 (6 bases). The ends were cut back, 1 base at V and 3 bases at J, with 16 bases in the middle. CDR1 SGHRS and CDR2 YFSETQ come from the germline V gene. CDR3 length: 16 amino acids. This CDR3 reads CASSLSYGGADTEAFF. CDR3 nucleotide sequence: TGCGCCAGCAGCTTGTCTTATGGGGGCGCGGACACTGAAGCTTTCTTT.

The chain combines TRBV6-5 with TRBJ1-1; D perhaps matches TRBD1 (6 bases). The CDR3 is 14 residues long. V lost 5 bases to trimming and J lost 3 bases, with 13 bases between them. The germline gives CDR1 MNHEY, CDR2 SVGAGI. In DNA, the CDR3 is TGTGCCAGCAGTAAACAGGGAAGGGACACTGAAGCTTTCTTT. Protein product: CASSKQGRDTEAFF.

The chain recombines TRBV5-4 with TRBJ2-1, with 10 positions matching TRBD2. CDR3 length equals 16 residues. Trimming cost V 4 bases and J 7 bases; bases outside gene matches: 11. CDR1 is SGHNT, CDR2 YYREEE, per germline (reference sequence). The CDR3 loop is CASSLSLAGVKNEQFF. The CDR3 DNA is TGTGCCAGCAGCCTGTCGCTAGCGGGAGTGAAAAATGAGCAGTTCTTC.

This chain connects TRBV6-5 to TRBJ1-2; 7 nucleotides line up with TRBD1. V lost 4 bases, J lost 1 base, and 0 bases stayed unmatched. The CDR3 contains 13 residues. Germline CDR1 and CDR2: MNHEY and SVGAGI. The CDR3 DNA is TGTGCCAGCAGTTCAGGGGGTAACTATGGCTACACCTTC. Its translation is CASSSGGNYGYTF.

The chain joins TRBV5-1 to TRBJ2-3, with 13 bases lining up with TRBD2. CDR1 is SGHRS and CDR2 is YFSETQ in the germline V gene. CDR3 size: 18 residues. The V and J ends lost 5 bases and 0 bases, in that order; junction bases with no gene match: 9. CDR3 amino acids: CASSSGTSGARSTDTQYF. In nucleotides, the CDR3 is TGCGCCAGCAGTTCCGGGACTAGCGGGGCTAGGAGCACAGATACGCAGTATTTT.

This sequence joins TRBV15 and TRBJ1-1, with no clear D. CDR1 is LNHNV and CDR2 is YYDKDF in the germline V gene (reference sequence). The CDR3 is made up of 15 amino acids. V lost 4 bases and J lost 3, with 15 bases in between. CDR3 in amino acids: CATSNDRGGDTEAFF. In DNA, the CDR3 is TGTGCCACCAGCAATGACCGGGGTGGGGACACTGAAGCTTTCTTT.

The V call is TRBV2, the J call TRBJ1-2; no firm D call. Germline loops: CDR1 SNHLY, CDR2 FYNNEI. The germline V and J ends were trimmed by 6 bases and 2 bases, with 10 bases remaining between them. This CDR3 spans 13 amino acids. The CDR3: CASSATPNYGYTF. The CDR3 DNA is TGTGCCAGCAGCGCGACACCAAACTATGGCTACACCTTC.

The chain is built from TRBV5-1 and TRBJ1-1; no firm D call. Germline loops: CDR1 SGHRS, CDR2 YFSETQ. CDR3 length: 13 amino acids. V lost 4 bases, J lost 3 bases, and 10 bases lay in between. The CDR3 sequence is CASSQGRDTEAFF. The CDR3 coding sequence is TGCGCCAGCAGCCAAGGGAGAGACACTGAAGCTTTCTTT.

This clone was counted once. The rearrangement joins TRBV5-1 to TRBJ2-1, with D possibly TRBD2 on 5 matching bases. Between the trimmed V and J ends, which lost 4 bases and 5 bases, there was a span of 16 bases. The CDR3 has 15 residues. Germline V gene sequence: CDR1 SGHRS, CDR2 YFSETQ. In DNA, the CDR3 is TGCGCCAGCAGCCCATCTCCTAGCACCGACAATGAGCAGTTCTTC. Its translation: CASSPSPSTDNEQFF.

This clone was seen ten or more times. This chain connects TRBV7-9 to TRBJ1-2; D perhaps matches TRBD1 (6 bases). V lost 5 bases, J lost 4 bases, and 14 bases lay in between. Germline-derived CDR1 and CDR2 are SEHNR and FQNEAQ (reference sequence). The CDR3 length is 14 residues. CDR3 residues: CASSHGGHLYGYTF. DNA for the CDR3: TGTGCCAGCAGCCACGGGGGGCACCTCTATGGCTACACCTTC.

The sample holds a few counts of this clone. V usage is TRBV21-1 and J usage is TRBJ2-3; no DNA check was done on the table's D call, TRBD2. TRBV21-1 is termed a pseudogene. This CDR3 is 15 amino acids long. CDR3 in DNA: TGTGCCAGCAGCAATGGTAGCGCCAGCACAGATACGCAGTATTTT. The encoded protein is CASSNGSASTDTQYF.

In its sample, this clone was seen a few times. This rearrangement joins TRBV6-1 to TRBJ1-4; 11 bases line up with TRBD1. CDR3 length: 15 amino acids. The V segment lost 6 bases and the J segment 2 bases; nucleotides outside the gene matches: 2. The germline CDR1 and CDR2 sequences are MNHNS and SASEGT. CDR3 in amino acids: CASRDRGLTNEKLFF. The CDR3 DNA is TGTGCCAGCAGGGACAGGGGGCTGACTAATGAAAAACTGTTTTTT.